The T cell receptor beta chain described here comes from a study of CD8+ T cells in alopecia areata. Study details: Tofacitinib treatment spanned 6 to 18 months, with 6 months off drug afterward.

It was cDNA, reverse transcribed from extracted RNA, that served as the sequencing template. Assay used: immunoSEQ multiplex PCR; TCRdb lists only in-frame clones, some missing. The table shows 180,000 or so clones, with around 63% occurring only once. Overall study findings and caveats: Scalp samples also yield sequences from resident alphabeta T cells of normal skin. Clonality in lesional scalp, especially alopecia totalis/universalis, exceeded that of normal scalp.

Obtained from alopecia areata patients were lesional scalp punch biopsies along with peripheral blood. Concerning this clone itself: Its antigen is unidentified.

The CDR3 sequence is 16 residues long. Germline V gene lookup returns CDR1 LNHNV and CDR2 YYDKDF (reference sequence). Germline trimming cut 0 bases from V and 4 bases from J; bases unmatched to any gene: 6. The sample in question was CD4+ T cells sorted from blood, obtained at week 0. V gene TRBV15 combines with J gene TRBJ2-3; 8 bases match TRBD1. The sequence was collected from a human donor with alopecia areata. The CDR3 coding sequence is TGTGCCACCAGCAGAGATCGGTCAGGGGGCGCAGATACGCAGTATTTT. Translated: CATSRDRSGGADTQYF.